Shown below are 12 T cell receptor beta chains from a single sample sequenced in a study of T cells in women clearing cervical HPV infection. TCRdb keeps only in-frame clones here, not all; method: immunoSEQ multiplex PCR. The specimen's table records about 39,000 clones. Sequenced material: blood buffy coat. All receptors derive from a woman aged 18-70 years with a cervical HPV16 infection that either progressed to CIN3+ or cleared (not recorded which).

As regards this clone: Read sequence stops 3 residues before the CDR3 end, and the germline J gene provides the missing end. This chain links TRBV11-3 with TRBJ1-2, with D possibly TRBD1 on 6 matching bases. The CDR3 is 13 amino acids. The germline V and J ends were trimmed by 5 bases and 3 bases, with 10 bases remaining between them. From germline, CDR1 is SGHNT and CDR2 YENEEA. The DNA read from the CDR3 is TGTGCCAGCAGCGCCCGACAGGACTATGGC. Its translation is CASSARQDYG. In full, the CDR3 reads CASSARQDYGYTF.

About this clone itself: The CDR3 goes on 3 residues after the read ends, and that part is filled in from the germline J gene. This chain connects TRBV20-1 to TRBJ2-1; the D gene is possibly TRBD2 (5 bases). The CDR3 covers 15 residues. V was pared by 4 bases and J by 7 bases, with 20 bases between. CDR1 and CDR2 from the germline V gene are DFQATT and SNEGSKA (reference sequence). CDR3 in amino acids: CSAKSGNLNANEQFF. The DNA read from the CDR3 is TGCAGTGCTAAGTCGGGGAACCTAAACGCTAATGAG.

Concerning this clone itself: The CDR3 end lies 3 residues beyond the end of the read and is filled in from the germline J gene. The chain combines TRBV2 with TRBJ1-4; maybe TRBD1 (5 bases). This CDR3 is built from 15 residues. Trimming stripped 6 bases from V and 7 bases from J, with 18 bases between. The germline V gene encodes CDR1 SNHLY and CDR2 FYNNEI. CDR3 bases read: TGTGCCAGCAGCTTCACGGAGGGGCGCGGTGAAAAA. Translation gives CASSFTEGRGEK. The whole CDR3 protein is CASSFTEGRGEKLFF.

The CDR3 DNA, read in part, is TGCGCCAGCAGCCCTTCACTTGGACAGGGCCAATACGAG. The encoded protein is CASSPSLGQGQYE. The complete CDR3 reads CASSPSLGQGQYEQYF. J is TRBJ2-7 and V is TRBV5-1, with 8 positions matching TRBD1. The read ends 3 residues before the CDR3 terminus; that terminus is restored from the germline J gene. V was pared by 4 bases and J by 4 bases, with 13 bases of the junction left unmatched. The length of the CDR3 is 16 residues. The germline V gene encodes CDR1 SGHRS and CDR2 YFSETQ.

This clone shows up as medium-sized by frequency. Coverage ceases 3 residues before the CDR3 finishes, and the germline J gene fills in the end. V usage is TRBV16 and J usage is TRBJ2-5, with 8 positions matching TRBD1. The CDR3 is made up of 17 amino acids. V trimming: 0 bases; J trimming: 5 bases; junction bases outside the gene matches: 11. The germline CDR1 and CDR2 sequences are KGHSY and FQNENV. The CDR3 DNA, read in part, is TGTGCCAGCAGCCAATCCCTGACAGGGGAAATCAAGGAGACC. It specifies CASSQSLTGEIKET. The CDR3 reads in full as CASSQSLTGEIKETQYF. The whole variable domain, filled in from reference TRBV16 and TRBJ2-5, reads GEEVAQTPKHLVRGEGQKAKLYCAPIKGHSYVFWYQQVLKNEFKFLISFQNENVFDETGMPKERFSAKCLPNSPCSLEIQATKLEDSAVYFCASSQSLTGEIKETQYFGPGTRLLVL.

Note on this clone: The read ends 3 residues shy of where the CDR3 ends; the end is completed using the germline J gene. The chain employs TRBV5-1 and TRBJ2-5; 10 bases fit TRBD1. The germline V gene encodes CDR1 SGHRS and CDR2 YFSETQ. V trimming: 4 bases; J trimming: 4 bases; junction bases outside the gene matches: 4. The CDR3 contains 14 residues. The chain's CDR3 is CASSLGQGGETQYF. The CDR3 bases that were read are TGCGCCAGCAGCCTAGGACAGGGGGGAGAGACC.

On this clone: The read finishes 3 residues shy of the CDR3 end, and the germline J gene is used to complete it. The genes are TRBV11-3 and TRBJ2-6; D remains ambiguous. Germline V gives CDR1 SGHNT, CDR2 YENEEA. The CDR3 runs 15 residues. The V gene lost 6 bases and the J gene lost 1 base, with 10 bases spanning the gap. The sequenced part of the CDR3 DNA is TGTGCCAGCAGTCCCGCGGAATCTGGGGCCAACGTC. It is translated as CASSPAESGANV. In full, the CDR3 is CASSPAESGANVLTF. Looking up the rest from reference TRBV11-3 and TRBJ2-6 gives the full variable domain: EAGVVQSPRYKIIEKKQPVAFWCNPISGHNTLYWYLQNLGQGPELLIRYENEEAVDDSQLPKDRFSAERLKGVDSTLKIQPAELGDSAVYLCASSPAESGANVLTFGAGSRLTVL.

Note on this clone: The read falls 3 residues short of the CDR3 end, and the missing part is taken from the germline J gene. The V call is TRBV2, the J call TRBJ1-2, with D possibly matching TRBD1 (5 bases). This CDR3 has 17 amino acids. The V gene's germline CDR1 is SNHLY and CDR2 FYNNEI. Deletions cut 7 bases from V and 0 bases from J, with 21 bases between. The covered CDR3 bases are TGTGCCAGCATCAGGGAGGGCCGGGTCGGGACTAACTATGGC. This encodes CASIREGRVGTNYG. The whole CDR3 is CASIREGRVGTNYGYTF.

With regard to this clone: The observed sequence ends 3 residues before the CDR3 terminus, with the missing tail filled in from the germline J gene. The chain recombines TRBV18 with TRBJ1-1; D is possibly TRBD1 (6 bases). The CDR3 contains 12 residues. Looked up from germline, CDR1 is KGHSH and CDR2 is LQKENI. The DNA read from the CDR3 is TGTGCCAGCTCACAGGGGGTCCTTGAG. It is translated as CASSQGVLE. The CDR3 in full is CASSQGVLEAFF.

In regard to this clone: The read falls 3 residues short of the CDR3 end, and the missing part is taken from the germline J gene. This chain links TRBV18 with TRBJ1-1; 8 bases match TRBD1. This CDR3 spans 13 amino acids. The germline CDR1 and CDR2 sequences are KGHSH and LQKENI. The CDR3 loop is CASSLSDREEAFF. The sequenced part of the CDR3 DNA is TGTGCCAGCTCACTTTCGGACAGGGAGGAA.

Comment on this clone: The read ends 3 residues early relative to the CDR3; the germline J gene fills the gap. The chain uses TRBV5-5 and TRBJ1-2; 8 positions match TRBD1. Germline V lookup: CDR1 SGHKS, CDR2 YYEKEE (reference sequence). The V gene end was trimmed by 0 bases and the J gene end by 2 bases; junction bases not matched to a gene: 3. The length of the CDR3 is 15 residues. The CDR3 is CASSLEQGANYGYTF. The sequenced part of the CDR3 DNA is TGTGCCAGCAGCTTGGAGCAGGGGGCGAACTATGGC.

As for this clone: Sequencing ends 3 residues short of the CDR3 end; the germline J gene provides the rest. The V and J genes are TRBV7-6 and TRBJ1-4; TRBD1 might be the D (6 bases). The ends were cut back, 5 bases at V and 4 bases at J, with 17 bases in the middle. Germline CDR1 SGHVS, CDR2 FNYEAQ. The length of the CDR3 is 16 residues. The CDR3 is CASSRGGGAFNEKLFF. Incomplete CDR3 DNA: TGTGCCAGCAGCAGGGGGGGTGGGGCTTTTAATGAAAAA.